This note documents a single TCR beta chain sequence. Its antigen is still unknown. The source of the sample is a study of shared clonotypes between healthy human individuals. This CDR3 is 11 amino acids long. V lost 7 bases, J lost 6 bases, and 10 bases lay in between. The germline V gene has CDR1 SQVTM and CDR2 ANQGSEA. Study-level points and caveats: Naive subsets generally exceeded memory subsets in estimated richness. The study found lower generation probabilities in non-shared clonotypes than in those shared by all four donors.

CD8 cells classed as naive were CD45RO-negative and positively selected for CCR7, excluding terminally differentiated effector memory CD45RA+ cells. Profiled with immunoSEQ multiplex PCR; TCRdb holds only in-frame clones, not every one. The repertoire holds under 2,000,000 clones, with 85% to 95% as singletons. The chain combines TRBV29-1 with TRBJ2-1; D gene ambiguous. The origin of this receptor is a man younger than 30 in good health. The specimen sequenced was naive CD8+ T cells sorted from blood. CDR3 residues: CSGVGGNEQFF. CDR3 DNA sequence: TGCAGCGGGGTCGGCGGCAATGAGCAGTTCTTC.